Given below is one T cell receptor (beta chain) in context. The data are from a study of blood T cell repertoires in COVID-19. About the research overall: Sites in the United States, Italy and Spain provided acute and convalescent COVID-19 samples. In each case, the material was cDNA or gDNA derived from T cells, B-cell-depleted T cells, or PBMCs.

Original analysis: Amplified reference gene primers provided the basis for estimating nucleated cell counts. The assay was immunoSEQ multiplex PCR, and TCRdb's table has in-frame clones only and misses some. D and trimming come from the DNA, and the V and J calls and clone size come from that table. The profile shows 150,000 to 200,000 clones, around nine tenths of them singletons. CDR3 length: 19 amino acids. Germline CDR1 reads LGHDT; CDR2 reads YNNKEL (reference sequence). V was trimmed by 3 bases and J by 5 bases, leaving 29 bases between them. The chain recombines TRBV3-1 (or the pseudogene TRBV3-2) with TRBJ2-7, with a weak D call TRBD1 (5 bases). This TCR came from a man between 45 and 60 years old with acute or convalescent COVID-19. The sequenced sample consisted of peripheral blood. The CDR3, as DNA: TGTGCCAGCAGCCACCCACCCCCTATTAGAGGACAAGTGACACACGAGCAGTACGTC. This encodes CASSHPPPIRGQVTHEQYV.